These 10 T cell receptor beta chains came from one sample sequenced in a study of regulatory T cells in long-lasting Graves disease (dated by TCRdb to the early 2020s). The intended sense of this specimen's time point label: newly diagnosed GD, antithyroid drugs for less than 3 months. For both TCR sequencing and RNA sequencing, RNA was extracted from PBMCs using TRIzol. Libraries were made using multiplex PCR. Sequencing relied on an Illumina HiSeq 4000. TCR beta libraries were built with iRepertoire HTBI primers and Arm-PCR amplification of CDR3 regions. Through fastp at Q25 and MiXCR, TCRdb rebuilt clones from the public reads, retaining in-frame beta chains. Records with the same CDR3 protein are collapsed into one entry carrying the most frequent genes and DNA. This sample holds about 540,000 distinct CDR3 sequences; roughly 12% were observed only once. 10% of the sample is held by the ten biggest clonotypes.

This same sample was also taken into another study, of T cells in Graves' hyperthyroidism and ophthalmopathy.

Sample: peripheral blood mononuclear cells (PBMCs), taken at new diagnosis, from a patient treated with antithyroid drugs. These receptors came from a man younger than 45 with Graves disease. Donor details come from another sample of the same person, matched by shared clones.

The chain employs TRBV7-2 and TRBJ1-2, with a possible D match to TRBD1 (5 bases). The CDR3 contains 15 residues. Trimming took off 3 bases at V and 0 bases at J, with 11 bases between the two ends. Germline CDR1 is SGHTA and CDR2 is FQGNSA. CDR3 loop: CASSFPREANYGYTF. The CDR3 DNA sequence: TGTGCCAGCAGCTTTCCCAGGGAGGCTAACTATGGCTACACCTTC. Variable domain in full (rest from reference TRBV7-2 and TRBJ1-2): GAGVSQSPSNKVTEKGKDVELRCDPISGHTALYWYRQSLGQGLEFLIYFQGNSAPDKSGLPSDRFSAERTGGSVSTLTIQRTQQEDSAVYLCASSFPREANYGYTFGSGTRLTVV.

The chain combines TRBV20-1 with TRBJ2-1; D remains unclear. Per the germline V gene, CDR1 is DFQATT and CDR2 is SNEGSKA (reference sequence). Trimming took 6 bases from V and 4 from J, leaving 16 bases between them. The CDR3 runs 14 residues. The CDR3 sequence: CSATPILIYNEQFF. CDR3 nucleotide sequence: TGCAGTGCCACCCCTATCCTGATATACAATGAGCAGTTCTTC.

Ten or more counts support this clonotype. Here the CDR3 reads CASSPIQPSVSSGNTIYF. CDR3 sequence (DNA): TGTGCCAGCAGTCCGATACAACCAAGCGTAAGCTCTGGAAACACCATATATTTT. The chain is built from TRBV12-3 or TRBV12-4 and TRBJ1-3; no reliable D call. The CDR3 covers 18 residues. The V end lost 5 bases, the J end lost 0 bases, and 20 bases lay between the germline ends.

V gene TRBV5-4 combines with J gene TRBJ2-1; 8 bases fit TRBD1. Looked up from germline, CDR1 is SGHNT and CDR2 is YYREEE (reference sequence). After removal of 0 bases from V and 7 bases from J, the junction contained 9 bases not matched to a gene. This CDR3 contains 16 residues. DNA of the CDR3: TGTGCCAGCAGCTTGGGGGACAGGCGCAACAGGAATGAGCAGTTCTTC. Encoded protein: CASSLGDRRNRNEQFF.

This clonotype was seen at least ten times. The chain combines TRBV12-3 or TRBV12-4 with TRBJ2-5, with a tentative D call TRBD1 (7 bases). The V gene lost 6 bases and the J gene lost 7 bases, with 21 bases spanning the gap. This CDR3 has 15 residues. The CDR3: CASRKGAEGATTQYF. As DNA, the CDR3 is TGTGCCAGCAGGAAAGGAGCGGAGGGGGCAACGACCCAGTACTTC.

This clonotype was seen many times. The chain couples TRBV20-1 to TRBJ1-2; a possible D gene is TRBD1 (5 bases). Germline V gene data show CDR1 as DFQATT and CDR2 as SNEGSKA (reference sequence). Trimming cost V 3 bases and J 4 bases, with 18 bases left between them. CDR3 size: 15 residues. CDR3: CSASLRRGMAYGYTF. The DNA of the CDR3 is TGCAGTGCTAGCCTGAGGAGGGGAATGGCCTATGGCTACACCTTC.

Points on this clonotype: This may be a read error, as it is one base from a much larger clone. The chain has TRBV18 and TRBJ1-1; unclear D gene. This CDR3 has 11 residues. The V gene lost 9 bases and the J gene lost 9 bases, with 14 bases spanning the gap. Per the germline V gene, CDR1 is KGHSH and CDR2 is LQKENI. The CDR3 sequence is CASRKYEKAFF. DNA for the CDR3: TGTGCCAGTCGTAAGTATGAGAAAGCTTTCTTT.

Many counts were recorded for this clonotype. The rearrangement joins TRBV2 to TRBJ2-1, with 10 bases fitting TRBD1. CDR1 is SNHLY and CDR2 is FYNNEI in the germline V gene. This CDR3 has 13 amino acids. V gave up 8 bases and J gave up 6 bases; unmatched junction bases: 4. For the CDR3, the DNA is TGTGCCAGCCGAAGGACAGGGGGCAATGAGCAGTTCTTC. It codes for CASRRTGGNEQFF.

The V and J genes are TRBV2 and TRBJ2-7; possibly TRBD1 for D (5 bases). CDR3 length: 14 residues. Germline assignment: CDR1 SNHLY and CDR2 FYNNEI. Trimming cost V 2 bases and J 4 bases, with 12 bases left between them. CDR3 loop: CASSELQGGYEQYF. CDR3 bases: TGTGCCAGCAGTGAACTCCAGGGTGGGTACGAGCAGTACTTC. Complete variable domain (other parts from reference TRBV2 and TRBJ2-7): EPEVTQTPSHQVTQMGQEVILRCVPISNHLYFYWYRQILGQKVEFLVSFYNNEISEKSEIFDDQFSVERPDGSNFTLKIRSTKLEDSAMYFCASSELQGGYEQYFGPGTRLTVT.

This clonotype appeared many times. The chain employs TRBV20-1 and TRBJ1-1; D is perhaps TRBD1 (6 bases). V lost 6 bases to trimming and J lost 0 bases, with 17 bases between them. The CDR3 has 15 amino acids. Germline CDR1 reads DFQATT; CDR2 reads SNEGSKA (reference sequence). The CDR3 reads CSAPGRGSMNTEAFF. The CDR3 DNA follows: TGCAGTGCCCCCGGTAGGGGGTCCATGAACACTGAAGCTTTCTTT.